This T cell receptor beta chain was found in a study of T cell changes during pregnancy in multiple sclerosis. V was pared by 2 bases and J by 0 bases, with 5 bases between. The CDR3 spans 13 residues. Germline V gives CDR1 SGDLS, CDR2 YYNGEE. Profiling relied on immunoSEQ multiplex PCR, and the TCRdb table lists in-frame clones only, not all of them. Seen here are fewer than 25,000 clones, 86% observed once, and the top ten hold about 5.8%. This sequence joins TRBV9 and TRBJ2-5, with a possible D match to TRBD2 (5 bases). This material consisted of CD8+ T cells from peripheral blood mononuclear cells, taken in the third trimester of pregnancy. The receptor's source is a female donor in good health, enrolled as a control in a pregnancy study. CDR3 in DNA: TGTGCCAGCAGCGTGAGGGACCAAGAGACCCAGTACTTC. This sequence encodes CASSVRDQETQYF.